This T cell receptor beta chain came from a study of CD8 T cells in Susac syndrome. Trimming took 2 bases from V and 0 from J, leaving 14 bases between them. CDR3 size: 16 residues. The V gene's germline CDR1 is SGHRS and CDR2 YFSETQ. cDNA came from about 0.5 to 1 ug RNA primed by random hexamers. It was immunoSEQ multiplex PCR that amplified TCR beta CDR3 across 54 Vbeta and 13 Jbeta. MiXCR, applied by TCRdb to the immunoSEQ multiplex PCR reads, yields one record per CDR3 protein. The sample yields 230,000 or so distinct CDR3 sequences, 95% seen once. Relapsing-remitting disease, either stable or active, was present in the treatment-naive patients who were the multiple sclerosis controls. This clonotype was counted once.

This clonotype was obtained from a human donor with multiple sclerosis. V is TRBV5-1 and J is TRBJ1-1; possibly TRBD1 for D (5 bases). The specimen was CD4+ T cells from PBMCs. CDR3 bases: TGCGCCAGCAGCTTCAGGGATTCTTCAATGAACACTGAAGCTTTCTTT. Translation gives CASSFRDSSMNTEAFF.